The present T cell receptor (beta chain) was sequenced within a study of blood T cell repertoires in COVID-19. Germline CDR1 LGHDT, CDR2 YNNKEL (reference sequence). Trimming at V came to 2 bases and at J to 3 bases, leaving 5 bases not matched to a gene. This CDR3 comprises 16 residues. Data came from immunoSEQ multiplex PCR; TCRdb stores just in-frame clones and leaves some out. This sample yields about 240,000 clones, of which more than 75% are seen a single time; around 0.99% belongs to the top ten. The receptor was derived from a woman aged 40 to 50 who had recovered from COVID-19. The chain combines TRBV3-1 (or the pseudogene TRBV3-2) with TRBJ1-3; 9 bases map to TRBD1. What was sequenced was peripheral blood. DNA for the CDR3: TGTGCCAGCAGCCAACCCGGGACAGGGAGTGGAAACACCATATATTTT. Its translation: CASSQPGTGSGNTIYF.